Each of the 24 T cell receptor beta chains below was sequenced from the same sample in a study of shared clonotypes between healthy human individuals. TCRdb's table, derived via immunoSEQ multiplex PCR, lists solely in-frame clones and lacks some. The data contain about 750,000 clones, 85% to 95% of them singletons. CD45RO-negative cells were positively selected for CCR7, leaving out terminally differentiated effector memory CD45RA+ cells. Source material: naive CD8+ T cells sorted from blood. The receptors originated from a young man in good health.

This chain uses TRBV7-9 with TRBJ1-2; D unresolved. In germline, CDR1 is SEHNR, CDR2 FQNEAQ (reference sequence). V was trimmed by 1 base and J by 5 bases, leaving 14 bases between them. The CDR3 is 15 amino acids. Written as DNA, the CDR3 is TGTGCCAGCAGCTTAGATAACAGTCGGATATATGGCTACACCTTC. Encoded protein: CASSLDNSRIYGYTF.

The chain recombines TRBV7-9 with TRBJ2-5; D unresolved. Germline CDR1 and CDR2: SEHNR and FQNEAQ (reference sequence). V was shortened by 5 bases and J by 5 bases, with 12 bases between the two germline ends. The CDR3 has 13 residues. The CDR3 sequence: CASSPPLFETQYF. In DNA, the CDR3 is TGTGCCAGCAGCCCTCCCCTCTTCGAGACCCAGTACTTC.

The chain uses TRBV29-1 and TRBJ2-7; the match to TRBD2 covers 9 bases. CDR3 length equals 14 residues. The V gene's germline CDR1 is SQVTM and CDR2 ANQGSEA. V shed 4 bases and J 3 bases; nucleotides not matched to a gene: 7. The CDR3 DNA reads as TGCAGCGTTGTGGCTAGCGGGGAGGGCTACGAGCAGTACTTC. Encoded protein: CSVVASGEGYEQYF.

The J gene is TRBJ2-1, the V gene TRBV2; TRBD2 matches 8 bases. The CDR3 covers 12 residues. CDR1 and CDR2 from the germline V gene are SNHLY and FYNNEI. V lost 10 bases to trimming and J lost 5 bases; unmatched junction nucleotides: 4. The chain's CDR3 is CATTSANNEQFF. CDR3 in DNA: TGTGCCACGACTAGCGCGAACAATGAGCAGTTCTTC.

The chain recombines TRBV2 with TRBJ2-1; 11 bases fit TRBD1. Germline-derived CDR1 and CDR2 are SNHLY and FYNNEI. Trimming removed 6 bases from V and 8 bases from J; junction bases left unmatched: 12. The CDR3 is 16 residues long. The CDR3 DNA follows: TGTGCCAGCAGCGGTACCGGGACAGGGGGGATAGATGAGCAGTTCTTC. It codes for CASSGTGTGGIDEQFF.

This clone has at least ten counts. Additional DNA sequences in this sample encode the identical CDR3. V gene TRBV6-4 combines with J gene TRBJ2-5, with no clear D. Looked up from germline, CDR1 is MRHNA and CDR2 is SNTAGT. CDR3 length: 10 residues. Trimming pared 6 bases from V and 5 bases from J, leaving 4 bases between. CDR3 coding DNA: TGTGCCAGCAGGGTGGAGACCCAGTACTTC. As protein: CASRVETQYF.

V gene TRBV10-2 combines with J gene TRBJ2-5; 11 nucleotides agree with TRBD2. The CDR3 is 16 residues long. J lost 6 bases, V lost 3 bases, and 9 bases had no gene match. In germline, CDR1 is WSHSY, CDR2 SAAADI. The CDR3 loop is CASSDLVTSGTQTQYF. CDR3 DNA: TGCGCCAGCAGTGACTTAGTGACTAGCGGGACTCAGACCCAGTACTTC.

In DNA, the CDR3 is TGTGCCAGCAGCTTAGGGACTAGCGGCGCCTACGAGCAGTACTTC. Translation: CASSLGTSGAYEQYF. V is TRBV13 and J is TRBJ2-7; the match to TRBD2 covers 9 bases. The germline gives CDR1 PRHDT, CDR2 FYEKMQ (reference sequence). The J segment lost 2 bases and the V segment lost 0 bases, leaving 2 bases of the junction unmatched. The CDR3 contains 15 residues.

This clone was detected a few times. The V gene is TRBV13, the J gene TRBJ2-5; maybe TRBD1 (6 bases). Germline V lookup: CDR1 PRHDT, CDR2 FYEKMQ (reference sequence). The V gene lost 5 bases and the J gene lost 1 base, with 17 bases spanning the gap. The CDR3 is 16 amino acids. The CDR3 DNA reads as TGTGCCAGCAGCGATACTGACTCGGACAGCCAAGAGACCCAGTACTTC. It translates to CASSDTDSDSQETQYF.

The V call is TRBV18, the J call TRBJ2-1, with D possibly matching TRBD2 (5 bases). The germline gives CDR1 KGHSH, CDR2 LQKENI. CDR3 length: 15 amino acids. With 6 bases removed from V and 8 bases from J, the gap between germline ends came to 20 bases. The CDR3 spells CASSLLDLRKHEQFF. CDR3 DNA: TGTGCCAGCTCTCTACTAGACCTAAGGAAGCATGAGCAGTTCTTC.

This chain joins TRBV6-1 and TRBJ2-7; unclear D gene. V was shortened by 6 bases and J by 2 bases, with 11 bases between the two germline ends. The CDR3 contains 13 residues. From germline, CDR1 is MNHNS and CDR2 SASEGT. The DNA for the CDR3 is TGTGCCAGCAGAGGATCATCAGCCTACGAGCAGTACTTC. Its translation: CASRGSSAYEQYF.

The genes are TRBV27 and TRBJ2-7, with TRBD2 identical over 10 bases. This CDR3 spans 15 amino acids. J was trimmed by 4 bases and V by 2 bases; bases with no gene match: 5. Germline V lookup: CDR1 MNHEY, CDR2 SMNVEV (reference sequence). Here the CDR3 reads CASSLRRLAGYEQYF. The DNA of the CDR3 is TGTGCCAGCAGTTTAAGGCGACTAGCGGGTTACGAGCAGTACTTC.

This clone was counted a single time. The gene calls are TRBV4-1 and TRBJ2-2, with 14 nucleotides matching TRBD2. The CDR3 extends over 17 amino acids. With 5 bases clipped from V and 3 bases from J, the junction kept 5 bases outside the gene matches. Germline V lookup: CDR1 MGHRA, CDR2 YSYEKL. The CDR3 is CASSSPGLAGDTGELFF. In DNA, the CDR3 is TGCGCCAGCAGCTCCCCGGGACTAGCGGGAGACACCGGGGAGCTGTTTTTT.

The V gene is TRBV28, the J gene TRBJ2-6; D not resolved. The V end lost 2 bases, the J end lost 3 bases, and 5 bases lay between the germline ends. The CDR3 has 14 amino acids. Germline loops: CDR1 MDHEN, CDR2 SYDVKM. The CDR3 DNA sequence: TGTGCCAGCAGTTTAATAGGTGGGGCCAACGTCCTGACTTTC. Translating gives CASSLIGGANVLTF.

The chain uses TRBV28 and TRBJ2-1, with 8 bases identical to TRBD1. There are 13 residues in the CDR3. V trimming: 4 bases; J trimming: 9 bases; junction bases outside the gene matches: 5. CDR1 is MDHEN and CDR2 is SYDVKM in the germline V gene. The CDR3: CASSYGQGPEQFF. The DNA of the CDR3 is TGTGCCAGCAGTTACGGACAGGGCCCTGAGCAGTTCTTC.

The chain links TRBV7-9 to TRBJ1-2, with a weak D call TRBD1 (5 bases). The CDR3 is 15 amino acids. CDR1 is SEHNR, CDR2 FQNEAQ, per germline (reference sequence). Trimming removed 7 bases at V and 4 bases at J, with 19 bases between. CDR3 in DNA: TGTGCCAGCACCCGGGACGGCGCCTATTTCTATGGCTACACCTTC. This translates into CASTRDGAYFYGYTF. Together with reference TRBV7-9 and TRBJ1-2, the CDR3 gives the full variable domain: DTGVSQNPRHKITKRGQNVTFRCDPISEHNRLYWYRQTLGQGPEFLTYFQNEAQLEKSRLLSDRFSAERPKGSFSTLEIQRTEQGDSAMYLCASTRDGAYFYGYTFGSGTRLTVV.

The genes are TRBV9 and TRBJ2-5; D is unresolved. CDR3 length: 12 residues. Germline CDR1 and CDR2: SGDLS and YYNGEE. The V end was cut by 0 bases, the J end by 4 bases, with 4 bases between. The CDR3 bases are TGTGCCAGCAGCGTAGACGCAGAGACCCAGTACTTC. It specifies CASSVDAETQYF.

The V gene is TRBV19, the J gene TRBJ2-2; D remains ambiguous. CDR1 is LNHDA, CDR2 SQIVND, per germline (reference sequence). The ends were cut back, 7 bases at V and 0 bases at J, with 12 bases in the middle. The CDR3 covers 15 residues. CDR3 nucleotides: TGTGCCAGTACCCCTCGTACGACGAACACCGGGGAGCTGTTTTTT. Protein product: CASTPRTTNTGELFF.

This sequence joins TRBV19 and TRBJ2-2, with D possibly called TRBD1 or TRBD2 (5 bases each). CDR1 and CDR2 (germline): LNHDA, SQIVND (reference sequence). V was pared by 6 bases and J by 0 bases, with 14 bases between. The CDR3 has 16 amino acids. CDR3 amino acids: CASRDRDVTNTGELFF. CDR3 sequence (DNA): TGTGCCAGTAGGGACCGGGACGTTACGAACACCGGGGAGCTGTTTTTT.

The rearrangement links TRBV11-3 to TRBJ2-1; D is undetermined. CDR3 length: 12 residues. CDR1 is SGHNT and CDR2 is YENEEA in the germline V gene. V shed 3 bases and J shed 0 bases, with 0 bases lying between them. The CDR3 nucleotides are TGTGCCAGCAGCTTCTCCTACAATGAGCAGTTCTTC. Its translation is CASSFSYNEQFF. The whole variable domain, remainder taken from reference TRBV11-3 and TRBJ2-1, is EAGVVQSPRYKIIEKKQPVAFWCNPISGHNTLYWYLQNLGQGPELLIRYENEEAVDDSQLPKDRFSAERLKGVDSTLKIQPAELGDSAVYLCASSFSYNEQFFGPGTRLTVL.

The genes are TRBV27 and TRBJ2-7; D gene unclear. The CDR3 has 14 amino acids. V lost 7 bases to trimming and J lost 2 bases, with 15 bases between them. Germline CDR1 reads MNHEY; CDR2 reads SMNVEV (reference sequence). CDR3 in amino acids: CASTPTDGAYEQYF. In nucleotides, the CDR3 is TGTGCCAGCACCCCCACAGATGGGGCCTACGAGCAGTACTTC.

The chain is built from TRBV5-3 and TRBJ2-5, with D maybe TRBD2 (8 bases). TRBV5-3 is known as an ORF, though its function is uncertain. V was shortened by 6 bases and J by 2 bases, with 14 bases between the two germline ends. This CDR3 has 14 residues. CDR3 sequence (DNA): TGTGCCAGAACGGGAGGGACAGTGCAAGAGACCCAGTACTTC. Protein sequence: CARTGGTVQETQYF.

This clone was found a few times. The rearrangement joins TRBV7-2 to TRBJ2-7; 7 nucleotides match TRBD1. The CDR3 is 15 amino acids. The V segment lost 2 bases and the J segment 0 bases; nucleotides outside the gene matches: 4. The germline V gene has CDR1 SGHTA and CDR2 FQGNSA. CDR3 region: CASSLTPGGSYEQYF. The CDR3 DNA is TGTGCCAGCAGCTTAACCCCAGGGGGCTCCTACGAGCAGTACTTC.

The chain uses TRBV28 and TRBJ2-3; TRBD2 matches 11 bases. Germline-derived CDR1 and CDR2 are MDHEN and SYDVKM. Trimming removed 6 bases from V and 4 bases from J; junction bases left unmatched: 9. CDR3 length: 16 residues. CDR3 nucleotide sequence: TGTGCCAGCAGCCCACTAGCGGGAGTGGTGGCAGATACGCAGTATTTT. It yields the protein CASSPLAGVVADTQYF.